This T cell receptor (beta chain) is from a study of glioma-infiltrating T cells. Points from the study as a whole: Only very few CDR3 sequences appeared in both tissue and blood. Non-neoplastic patients had below-expected tissue-blood divergence, while all gliomas exceeded expectation.

TCR alpha and beta CDR3 regions were amplified from RNA using iRepertoire nested multiplex PCR. One-step reverse transcription and amplification started from about 100-400 ng of tissue mRNA or PBMC total RNA. TCRdb ran MiXCR on the multiplex PCR reads and lists one entry per CDR3 protein. This sample carries 150,000 or so distinct CDR3 sequences, roughly 43% of them seen once, and the ten largest clones take around a fifth. This CDR3 spans 15 amino acids. V was cut by 0 bases and J by 7 bases, with 12 bases left in between. Germline CDR1 and CDR2: MNHNY and SVGAGI (reference sequence). With regard to this clonotype: Antigen specificity is unknown.

The gene calls are TRBV6-6 and TRBJ1-4, with D possibly being TRBD1 (6 bases). The specimen was glioma tissue, nonneoplastic brain tissue, or PBMCs (not recorded which). The sequence derives from a human donor with low-grade glioma or glioblastoma, undergoing nonglioma brain surgery, or in good health (not recorded which). CDR3 nucleotide sequence: TGTGCCAGCAGTTACTCCCGGGGGGGGCGTGAAAAACTGTTTTTT. Amino acid sequence: CASSYSRGGREKLFF.